Listed below are T cell receptor beta chains from one sample, sequenced in a study of T cells after posttransplantation cyclophosphamide. Clones were sequenced by immunoSEQ multiplex PCR, and TCRdb holds only the in-frame ones, with some missing. This sample has several thousand clones, each found more than once. Sequencing used PBMCs, obtained after allogeneic stem cell transplant with posttransplant cyclophosphamide. These receptors were collected from a male patient in his late teens or twenties who received an allogeneic stem cell transplant from an unrelated donor, was CMV-positive, and had acute and chronic GVHD. Some T cells may originate from the graft donor. Both conserved end residues are part of each CDR3. Fields, in order: CDR3 length, V gene, CDR3 protein.

>14|TRBV5-1
CASSLGQGGYEQYF
>12|TRBV9
CASSVVFSEQFF
>11|TRBV5-6
CASSLGGAQYF
>14|TRBV29-1
CSVEIRTGYYGYTF
>14|TRBV27
CASSWGRGTGELFF
>13|TRBV9
CATSRQALDEQYF
>11|TRBV28
CASRAVYGYTF
>14|TRBV2
CASILAHRTDTQYF
>14|TRBV28
CASSSQGAGETQYF
>13|TRBV4-1
CASSQARGNEQFF
>14|TRBV7-7
CASSPFTGLETQYF
>14|TRBV27
CASSLETGAYEQYF
>14|TRBV19
CASNPRAGAGGYTF
>16|TRBV11-2
CASSLEGRASTGELFF
>15|TRBV10-2
CASSEWGVPSYEQYF
>12|TRBV5-6
CASSSTGVAAFF
>13|TRBV5-8
CASSLRVTRGYTF
>15|TRBV28
CASRPGQGNTGELFF
>14|TRBV10-2
CASSVGFSGNTIYF
>14|TRBV5-8
CASSRGQGNQPQHF
>16|TRBV9
CASSPAAGGSIYGYTF
>15|TRBV28
CASSPPGTGTYEQYF
>15|TRBV11-2
CASSKGWGERTEAFF
>14|TRBV6-1
CASTTGPMSEKLFF
>14|TRBV7-2
CASSSTGQGSGAFF
>15|TRBV5-6
CASSYQGGTNEKLFF
>13|TRBV7-8
CASSPGGHYEQYF